The entry below gives a single T cell receptor beta chain sequence along with its context. The antigen is undetermined. This CDR3 comprises 12 residues. Germline assignment: CDR1 SGHTA and CDR2 FQGNSA. Germline trimming cut 2 bases from V and 9 bases from J; bases unmatched to any gene: 1. The data stem from a study of T cell responses to AZD1222 COVID-19 vaccine. For the study at large: Pooled samples include second doses given at about 4 or 12 weeks. Study-level results: Samples come after the peak T cell response, not at day 14. In a largely white British group with more females than males, clonal diversity was possibly underestimated.

Assay used: immunoSEQ multiplex PCR; TCRdb lists only in-frame clones, some missing. The table includes 100,000 or so clones, approximately 90% detected once. The source material was peripheral blood, sampled on day 0 of AZD1222 vaccination. The rearrangement links TRBV7-2 to TRBJ2-7; 10 bases line up with TRBD2. This receptor was identified in an adult in good health. CDR3 coding DNA: TGTGCCAGCAGCTTAAGGACTAGCGGGCAGTACTTC. Protein product: CASSLRTSGQYF.